Sequencing of this T cell receptor beta chain was carried out in a study of metastatic and nonmetastatic thyroid tumors. The ends were cut back, 5 bases at V and 4 bases at J, with 15 bases in the middle. CDR3 length equals 15 residues. Germline loops: CDR1 MNHEY, CDR2 SMNVEV (reference sequence). No treatment had been given to any patient before thyroid surgery. From the PCR reads, TCRdb re-called clones with MiXCR. Among about 8,000 clones listed, 29% were seen once. The chain uses TRBV27 and TRBJ1-5, with D unclear. The TCR comes from a female donor with papillary thyroid cancer or a benign thyroid nodule (not recorded which). Some clones in this sample may be carry-over from other donors' samples. Sequencing was performed on tumor tissue. CDR3 in amino acids: CASSHWTALNQPQHF. CDR3 nucleotides: TGTGCCAGCAGTCACTGGACGGCCTTGAATCAGCCCCAGCATTTT.